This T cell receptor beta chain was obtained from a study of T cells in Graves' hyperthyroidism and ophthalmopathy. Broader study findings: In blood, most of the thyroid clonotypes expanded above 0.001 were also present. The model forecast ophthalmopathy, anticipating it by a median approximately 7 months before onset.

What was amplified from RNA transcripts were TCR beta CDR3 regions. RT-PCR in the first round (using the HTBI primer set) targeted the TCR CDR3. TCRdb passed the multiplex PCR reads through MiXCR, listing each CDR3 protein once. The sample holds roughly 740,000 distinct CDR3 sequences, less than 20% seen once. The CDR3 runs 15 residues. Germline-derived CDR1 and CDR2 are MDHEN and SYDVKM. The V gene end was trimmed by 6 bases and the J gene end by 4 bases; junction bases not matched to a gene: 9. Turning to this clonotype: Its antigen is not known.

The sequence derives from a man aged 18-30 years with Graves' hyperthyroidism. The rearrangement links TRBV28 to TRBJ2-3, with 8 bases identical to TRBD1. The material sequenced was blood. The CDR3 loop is CASRIRGRLSDTQYF. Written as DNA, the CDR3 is TGTGCCAGCAGGATCAGGGGGCGCTTATCAGATACGCAGTATTTT.